This T cell receptor (beta chain) is from a study of cytomegalovirus exposure and HLA in healthy donors. At the level of the study: Researchers previously reported finding 100 million or so unique TCR beta sequences from roughly 200 million T cells.

In regard to this clone: Its antigen is as yet unknown.

It was healthy bone marrow donors who served as donors. V shed 5 bases and J shed 9 bases, with 11 bases lying between them. CDR3 length: 12 amino acids. Germline-derived CDR1 and CDR2 are MNHEY and SVGAGI. Study findings and constraints: Per published accounts, TCR beta sequences correctly predicted the HLA-A and HLA-B alleles of most subjects.

With 60 Vbeta and 13 Jbeta primers, the PCR was carried out. Original processing notes: A later analysis counted some 87 million unique TCR beta chains, some 12 million shared. Produced via immunoSEQ multiplex PCR; TCRdb's table is partial and in-frame only. V, J and clone size are taken as reported in that table, and D and trimming were inferred from the DNA itself. The sample includes around 99,000 clones, just under 70% of them seen just once. V gene TRBV6-5 combines with J gene TRBJ2-1, with D perhaps matching TRBD2 (5 bases). The sequenced sample consisted of PBMCs. The receptor was isolated from an older woman in good health and CMV-seropositive. DNA for the CDR3: TGTGCCAGCAGTCCGGTAGGAGGTGAGCAGTTCTTC. It is translated as CASSPVGGEQFF.